These 24 T cell receptor beta chains were all obtained from the same sample, sequenced in a study of blood T cell repertoires in COVID-19. Repertoires were generated with immunoSEQ multiplex PCR, while TCRdb's copy carries only in-frame clones and drops some. The sample contains 200,000 to 250,000 clones, about 83% of which appear only once. The sequenced material came from PBMCs or T cells enriched from blood (not recorded which). Receptor source: a woman aged 45-59 years who had been exposed to COVID-19.

The rearrangement links TRBV27 to TRBJ2-3; TRBD2 matches at 10 bases. Germline V gives CDR1 MNHEY, CDR2 SMNVEV (reference sequence). The CDR3 loop spans 15 amino acids. Germline trimming cut 6 bases from V and 4 bases from J; bases unmatched to any gene: 7. The DNA for the CDR3 is TGTGCCAGCAGATGGACTAGCGGTATCTCAGATACGCAGTATTTT. Protein sequence: CASRWTSGISDTQYF.

The chain uses TRBV27 and TRBJ1-6; D is perhaps TRBD1 (6 bases). Trimming took off 6 bases at V and 0 bases at J, with 18 bases between the two ends. This CDR3 is 18 amino acids long. Germline V gene data show CDR1 as MNHEY and CDR2 as SMNVEV (reference sequence). The CDR3 DNA follows: TGTGCCAGCAGCAACGGACAGCCGGGGAGCTCCTATAATTCACCCCTCCACTTT. Protein sequence: CASSNGQPGSSYNSPLHF.

The V gene is TRBV21-1, the J gene TRBJ2-3; the table gives TRBD2 as D, unverified against the DNA. TRBV21-1 is noted as a pseudogene. The CDR3 sequence is 11 residues long. The DNA of the CDR3 is TGTGCCAGCAGCGAGGACTATACGCAGTATTTT. Protein product: CASSEDYTQYF.

This clone was detected once. V usage is TRBV14 and J usage is TRBJ1-5, with D unresolved. This CDR3 is built from 18 residues. Germline lookup yields CDR1 SGHDN and CDR2 FVKESK. Trimming pared 4 bases from V and 2 bases from J, leaving 21 bases between. CDR3 sequence (DNA): TGTGCCAGCAGCCGGGAAGGGAGGCACTTAAGGGGCAATCAGCCCCAGCATTTT. Amino acid sequence: CASSREGRHLRGNQPQHF.

The chain carries TRBV25-1 and TRBJ1-2; D call uncertain. The CDR3 consists of 13 residues. Germline-derived CDR1 and CDR2 are MGHDK and SYGVNS. Between the trimmed V and J ends, which lost 8 bases and 2 bases, there was a span of 12 bases. The CDR3 here is CASRNRENYGYTF. CDR3 nucleotide sequence: TGTGCCAGCCGAAACCGGGAAAACTATGGCTACACCTTC.

This clone was seen repeatedly, ten times or more. The chain combines TRBV5-1 with TRBJ1-1; D not resolved. Germline V lookup: CDR1 SGHRS, CDR2 YFSETQ. Trimming shortened V by 2 bases and J by 1 base, and 6 bases separated the two germline ends. CDR3 size: 13 residues. The CDR3 is CASSFSGNTEAFF. The CDR3 region has the DNA TGCGCCAGCAGCTTCTCAGGGAACACTGAAGCTTTCTTT.

The chain's CDR3 is CASSYGRWNTEAFF. The CDR3 DNA follows: TGTGCCAGCAGCTACGGGAGGTGGAACACTGAAGCTTTCTTT. This chain links TRBV13 with TRBJ1-1; D remains unclear. The germline V gene encodes CDR1 PRHDT and CDR2 FYEKMQ (reference sequence). Trimming removed 4 bases from V and 1 base from J, with 10 bases in between. The CDR3 contains 14 residues.

This rearrangement joins TRBV6-2 or TRBV6-3 to TRBJ2-5; D possibly corresponds to TRBD2 (6 bases). The CDR3 runs to 16 residues. Germline V gene sequence: CDR1 MNHEY, CDR2 SVGEGT. Trimming pared 8 bases from V and 7 bases from J, leaving 26 bases between. The CDR3 region has the DNA TGTGCCAGCCGCCTTGCGAATGACGGGACTTCGGGGACCCAGTACTTC. Its protein is CASRLANDGTSGTQYF.

This clone was counted only a few times. The chain combines TRBV4-1 with TRBJ1-5; a weak D match, TRBD1 (6 bases). Deletions cut 0 bases from V and 7 bases from J, with 13 bases between. The CDR3 runs 15 residues. CDR1 is MGHRA and CDR2 is YSYEKL in the germline V gene. CDR3 nucleotide sequence: TGCGCCAGCAGCCAAGAGGGACACCGAACCCAGCCCCAGCATTTT. Protein: CASSQEGHRTQPQHF.

The chain employs TRBV9 and TRBJ2-3; TRBD2 might be the D (6 bases). V was shortened by 4 bases and J by 0 bases, with 9 bases between the two germline ends. The germline V gene has CDR1 SGDLS and CDR2 YYNGEE. CDR3 length: 14 residues. The CDR3 DNA reads TGTGCCAGCAGCCCCGGGGGTAGCACAGATACGCAGTATTTT. Translation: CASSPGGSTDTQYF.

The gene calls are TRBV18 and TRBJ1-1; D gene uncertain. CDR1 is KGHSH, CDR2 LQKENI, per germline. The CDR3 spans 15 residues. The V end lost 3 bases, the J end lost 1 base, and 12 bases lay between the germline ends. The CDR3: CASSPKGGGNTEAFF. The CDR3 DNA sequence: TGTGCCAGCTCACCGAAAGGAGGAGGGAACACTGAAGCTTTCTTT. The full variable domain, rest sourced from reference TRBV18 and TRBJ1-1, is NAGVMQNPRHLVRRRGQEARLRCSPMKGHSHVYWYRQLPEEGLKFMVYLQKENIIDESGMPKERFSAEFPKEGPSILRIQQVVRGDSAAYFCASSPKGGGNTEAFFGQGTRLTVV.

The CDR3 protein is CASSASAGFSPLHF. CDR3 in DNA: TGTGCCAGCAGTGCGAGTGCAGGATTTTCACCCCTCCACTTT. This chain connects TRBV2 to TRBJ1-6; D remains ambiguous. CDR3 size: 14 residues. V was pared by 4 bases and J by 9 bases, with 13 bases between. Per the germline V gene, CDR1 is SNHLY and CDR2 is FYNNEI.

The J gene is TRBJ1-1, the V gene TRBV30; 7 nucleotides line up with TRBD1. With V trimmed by 7 bases and J by 1 base, 9 bases remained unmatched. The length of the CDR3 is 14 residues. Germline values: CDR1 GTSNPN, CDR2 SVGIG (reference sequence). The CDR3 sequence is CALLQGQPNTEAFF. In nucleotides, the CDR3 is TGTGCCTTACTACAGGGACAGCCGAACACTGAAGCTTTCTTT.

The CDR3 nucleotides are TGTGCCAGCAGCTTAATTTGGGAGGAGACCCAGTACTTC. Translating it yields CASSLIWEETQYF. This sequence joins TRBV3-1 (or the pseudogene TRBV3-2) and TRBJ2-5, with D possibly being TRBD2 (5 bases). Germline-derived CDR1 and CDR2 are LGHDT and YNNKEL (reference sequence). The V end lost 5 bases, the J end lost 5 bases, and 12 bases lay between the germline ends. This CDR3 comprises 13 residues.

The rearrangement joins TRBV27 to TRBJ1-5; no clear D. CDR1 is MNHEY and CDR2 is SMNVEV in the germline V gene (reference sequence). V lost 3 bases to trimming and J lost 3 bases, with 9 bases between them. The CDR3 runs 14 residues. CDR3 nucleotide sequence: TGTGCCAGCAGTTTTCGGGGAACCAATCAGCCCCAGCATTTT. Translation: CASSFRGTNQPQHF.

This clone was found a few times. This specimen includes other DNA sequences encoding the same CDR3. The CDR3 coding sequence is TGTGCCAGCAGCGTACTAGCGGGCTCCTACAATGAGCAGTTCTTC. Protein: CASSVLAGSYNEQFF. The chain employs TRBV9 and TRBJ2-1, with 8 bases matching TRBD2. From germline, CDR1 is SGDLS and CDR2 YYNGEE. The V and J ends lost 1 base and 0 bases, in that order; junction bases with no gene match: 0. The CDR3 contains 15 residues.

This sequence joins TRBV29-1 and TRBJ1-5; D is perhaps TRBD1 (5 bases). The CDR3 has 12 amino acids. Germline CDR1 reads SQVTM; CDR2 reads ANQGSEA. V dropped 7 bases and J dropped 4 bases, with 11 bases sitting between them. The CDR3 region is CSAGHLNQPQHF. In DNA form, the CDR3 reads TGCAGCGCAGGACACCTAAATCAGCCCCAGCATTTT.

The gene calls are TRBV4-1 and TRBJ2-1; 11 nucleotides line up with TRBD2. The CDR3 extends over 16 amino acids. Trimming cost V 0 bases and J 2 bases; bases outside gene matches: 0. CDR1 is MGHRA, CDR2 YSYEKL, per germline. The CDR3 bases are TGCGCCAGCAGCCAAGAGACTAGCGGGACCTACAATGAGCAGTTCTTC. The encoded protein is CASSQETSGTYNEQFF.

The V gene is TRBV29-1, the J gene TRBJ1-2, with D possibly being TRBD1 (5 bases). Trimming stripped 1 base from V and 2 bases from J, with 14 bases between. The V gene's germline CDR1 is SQVTM and CDR2 ANQGSEA. This CDR3 spans 15 amino acids. CDR3 residues: CSVEAEGLPNYGYTF. Written as DNA, the CDR3 is TGCAGCGTTGAAGCGGAGGGACTCCCAAACTATGGCTACACCTTC.

Only a few counts were recorded for this clone. This chain joins TRBV11-2 and TRBJ1-2; TRBD1 matches 9 bases. The CDR3 spans 14 residues. V lost 4 bases and J lost 13; bases outside the gene matches: 13. Germline V gene sequence: CDR1 SGHAT, CDR2 FQNNGV. CDR3 nucleotides: TGTGCCAGCAGCTCATACCGGGACAGGGATCATTGCACCTTC. It codes for CASSSYRDRDHCTF.

The chain has TRBV2 and TRBJ1-1; 7 bases map to TRBD1. Germline lookup yields CDR1 SNHLY and CDR2 FYNNEI. V was pared by 4 bases and J by 4 bases, with 6 bases of the junction left unmatched. The CDR3 has 14 residues. The CDR3 protein is CASSVKGGGTEAFF. CDR3 nucleotides: TGTGCCAGCAGTGTAAAAGGGGGCGGCACTGAAGCTTTCTTT.

The V call is TRBV2, the J call TRBJ2-2; 11 bases map to TRBD1. CDR3 length equals 14 residues. The V segment lost 5 bases and the J segment 8 bases; nucleotides outside the gene matches: 4. Germline V gene lookup returns CDR1 SNHLY and CDR2 FYNNEI. DNA of the CDR3: TGTGCCAGCAGTTCCGGACAGGGGGCTGGGGAGCTGTTTTTT. Translation gives CASSSGQGAGELFF.

V usage is TRBV7-9 and J usage is TRBJ1-4; D perhaps matches TRBD1 (5 bases). Between the trimmed V and J ends, which lost 1 base and 3 bases, there was a span of 9 bases. The V gene's germline CDR1 is SEHNR and CDR2 FQNEAQ (reference sequence). This CDR3 has 15 residues. The CDR3 protein is CASSLEGGANEKLFF. The CDR3 DNA sequence: TGTGCCAGCAGCTTAGAAGGAGGGGCTAATGAAAAACTGTTTTTT.

In this sample, this clone turned up a few times. In DNA, the CDR3 is TGTGCCAGCAGTATGGGGCAGACCCAGTACTTC. Translating it yields CASSMGQTQYF. V usage is TRBV6-5 and J usage is TRBJ2-5; possibly TRBD1 for D (5 bases). The germline V gene has CDR1 MNHEY and CDR2 SVGAGI. The CDR3 is made up of 11 amino acids. V lost 5 bases, J lost 6 bases, and 7 bases lay in between.